The 4 T cell receptor beta chains below come from one sample, sequenced in a study of blood T cell repertoires in COVID-19. TCRdb's copy holds only in-frame clones and misses some; the assay was immunoSEQ multiplex PCR. The sample contains over 200,000 clones, approximately 90% of which appear only once. Input material: peripheral blood. The source of these receptors is a man aged 30-40 years with COVID-19, enrolled during active disease.

This sequence joins TRBV14 and TRBJ1-1; D is perhaps TRBD1 (6 bases). Trimming pared 0 bases from V and 1 base from J, leaving 9 bases between. Germline values: CDR1 SGHDN, CDR2 FVKESK. The length of the CDR3 is 15 residues. In nucleotides, the CDR3 is TGTGCCAGCAGCCAAGAACCCAGGGGGAACACTGAAGCTTTCTTT. Protein product: CASSQEPRGNTEAFF.

This clone has just one count. The V and J genes are TRBV30 and TRBJ1-3; D not certain. CDR1 and CDR2 (germline): GTSNPN, SVGIG (reference sequence). CDR3 length: 15 amino acids. Trimming shortened V by 5 bases and J by 1 base, and 15 bases separated the two germline ends. Written as DNA, the CDR3 is TGTGCCTGGGTCCCCCAAGGCGGGTCTGGAAACACCATATATTTT. This codes for CAWVPQGGSGNTIYF.

The chain has TRBV5-1 and TRBJ1-4; D call uncertain. The germline V and J ends were trimmed by 1 base and 7 bases, with 11 bases remaining between them. The CDR3 sequence is 14 residues long. CDR1 is SGHRS, CDR2 YFSETQ, per germline. The CDR3 protein is CASSLSSGSEKLFF. DNA of the CDR3: TGCGCCAGCAGCTTGAGTAGTGGGAGTGAAAAACTGTTTTTT.

This clone was counted only a few times. The rearrangement links TRBV2 to TRBJ1-5; a weak D match, TRBD1 (5 bases). V shed 1 base and J shed 5 bases, with 18 bases lying between them. The CDR3 spans 17 residues. Germline CDR1 reads SNHLY; CDR2 reads FYNNEI. CDR3 residues: CASSEGRQSRAYQPQHF. Written as DNA, the CDR3 is TGTGCCAGCAGTGAAGGGCGACAGTCCCGGGCCTATCAGCCCCAGCATTTT.